This T cell receptor (beta chain) is drawn from a study of blood T cell repertoires in COVID-19. Looking at the study overall: Acute and convalescent COVID-19 samples came from the United States, Italy and Spain. Sources were T cells, B-cell-depleted T cells, or PBMCs; the material itself was cDNA or gDNA.

V shed 5 bases and J shed 2 bases, with 12 bases lying between them. This CDR3 contains 14 residues. Germline-derived CDR1 and CDR2 are SEHNR and FQNEAQ (reference sequence). How the authors handled the data: Cell counts per sample came from amplifying reference gene primers. This table comes from immunoSEQ multiplex PCR, and its TCRdb copy is limited to in-frame clones, with some not included. V and J calls and clone size are as listed in that table; D and trimming were resolved from the DNA. Of about 110,000 clones in the sample, 80% were seen once. The chain carries TRBV7-9 and TRBJ1-2; D uncertain. The receptor comes from a man in his 70s with acute or convalescent COVID-19. The sample consisted of peripheral blood. CDR3 sequence reads: CASSARGENYGYTF. Here the CDR3 DNA reads TGTGCCAGCAGCGCGCGCGGGGAAAACTATGGCTACACCTTC.